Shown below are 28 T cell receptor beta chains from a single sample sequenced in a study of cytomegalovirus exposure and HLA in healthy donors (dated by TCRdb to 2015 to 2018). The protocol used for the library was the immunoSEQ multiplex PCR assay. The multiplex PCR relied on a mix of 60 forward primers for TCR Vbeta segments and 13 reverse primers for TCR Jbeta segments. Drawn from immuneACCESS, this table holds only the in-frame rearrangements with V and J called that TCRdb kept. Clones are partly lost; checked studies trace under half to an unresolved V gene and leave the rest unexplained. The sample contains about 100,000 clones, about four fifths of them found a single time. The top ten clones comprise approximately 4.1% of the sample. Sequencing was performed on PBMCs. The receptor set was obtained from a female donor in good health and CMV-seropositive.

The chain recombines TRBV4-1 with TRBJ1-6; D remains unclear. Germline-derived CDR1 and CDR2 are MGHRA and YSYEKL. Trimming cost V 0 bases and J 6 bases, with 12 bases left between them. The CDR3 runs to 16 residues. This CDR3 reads CASSQDRPVGNSPLHF. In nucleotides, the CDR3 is TGCGCCAGCAGCCAAGACAGGCCGGTTGGTAATTCACCCCTCCACTTT.

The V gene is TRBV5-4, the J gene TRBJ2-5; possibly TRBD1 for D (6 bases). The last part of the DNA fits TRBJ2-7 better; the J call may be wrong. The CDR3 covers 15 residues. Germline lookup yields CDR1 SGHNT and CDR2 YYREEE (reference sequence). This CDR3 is CASSSPGHGPHEQYF. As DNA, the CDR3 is TGTGCCAGCAGCTCTCCGGGACACGGCCCCCACGAGCAGTACTTC.

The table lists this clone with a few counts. The CDR3 DNA reads as TGTGCCAGCAGTCTGACAGTGAACACTGAAGCTTTCTTT. It yields the protein CASSLTVNTEAFF. The rearrangement uses TRBV6-6 and TRBJ1-1; maybe TRBD1 (5 bases). The CDR3 is 13 amino acids. Germline V gene data show CDR1 as MNHNY and CDR2 as SVGAGI (reference sequence). Between the trimmed V and J ends, which lost 5 bases and 0 bases, there was a span of 7 bases.

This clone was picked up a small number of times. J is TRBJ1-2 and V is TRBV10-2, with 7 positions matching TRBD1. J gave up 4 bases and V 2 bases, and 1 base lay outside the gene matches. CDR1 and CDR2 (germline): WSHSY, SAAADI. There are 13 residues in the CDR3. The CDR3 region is CASSEGQAYGYTF. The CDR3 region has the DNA TGCGCCAGCAGTGAGGGACAGGCCTATGGCTACACCTTC.

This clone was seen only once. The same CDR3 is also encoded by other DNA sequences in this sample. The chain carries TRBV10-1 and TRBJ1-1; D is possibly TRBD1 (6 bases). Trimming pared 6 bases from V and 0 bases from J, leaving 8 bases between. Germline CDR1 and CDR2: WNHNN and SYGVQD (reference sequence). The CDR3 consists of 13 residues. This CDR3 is CASRGTLNTEAFF. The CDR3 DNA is TGCGCCAGCAGGGGGACACTGAACACTGAAGCTTTCTTT.

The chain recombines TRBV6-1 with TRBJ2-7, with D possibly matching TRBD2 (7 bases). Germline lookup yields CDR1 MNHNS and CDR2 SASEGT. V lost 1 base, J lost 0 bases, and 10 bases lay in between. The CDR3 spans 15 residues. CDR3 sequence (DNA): TGTGCCAGCAGTGAAGAGGGGGGGGGCTCCTACGAGCAGTACTTC. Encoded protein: CASSEEGGGSYEQYF.

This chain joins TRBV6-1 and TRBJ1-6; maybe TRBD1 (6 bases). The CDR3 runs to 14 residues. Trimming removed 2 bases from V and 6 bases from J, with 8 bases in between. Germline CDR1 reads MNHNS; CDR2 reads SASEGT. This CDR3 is CASSERGTNSPLHF. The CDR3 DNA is TGTGCCAGCAGTGAAAGGGGGACTAATTCACCCCTCCACTTT.

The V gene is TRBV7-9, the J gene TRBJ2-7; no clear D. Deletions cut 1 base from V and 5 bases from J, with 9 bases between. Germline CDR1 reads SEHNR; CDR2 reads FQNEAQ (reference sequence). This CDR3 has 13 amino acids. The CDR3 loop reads CASSLVTADEQYF. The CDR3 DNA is TGTGCCAGCAGCTTAGTAACAGCAGACGAGCAGTACTTC.

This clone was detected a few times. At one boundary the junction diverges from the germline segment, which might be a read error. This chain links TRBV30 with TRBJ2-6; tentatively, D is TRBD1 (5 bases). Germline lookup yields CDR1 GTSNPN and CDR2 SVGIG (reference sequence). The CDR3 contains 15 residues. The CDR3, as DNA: TGTGCCTGGAACGTACACCAATCTGGGGCCAACGGCCTGACTTTC. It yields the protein CAWNVHQSGANGLTF.

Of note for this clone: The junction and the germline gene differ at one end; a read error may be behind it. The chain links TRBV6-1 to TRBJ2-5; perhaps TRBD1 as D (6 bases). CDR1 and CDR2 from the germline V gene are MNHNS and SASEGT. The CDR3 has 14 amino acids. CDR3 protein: CASSSNGQQEAQYF. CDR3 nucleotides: TGTGCCAGCAGTTCTAACGGACAGCAAGAGGCCCAGTACTTC.

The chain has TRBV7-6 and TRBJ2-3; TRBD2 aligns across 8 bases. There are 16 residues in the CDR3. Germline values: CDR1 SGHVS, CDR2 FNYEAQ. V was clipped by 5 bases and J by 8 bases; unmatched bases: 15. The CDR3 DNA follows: TGTGCCAGCAGCCCAGAAGTATCGGGAGGGGGAAGTACGCAGTATTTT. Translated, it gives CASSPEVSGGGSTQYF.

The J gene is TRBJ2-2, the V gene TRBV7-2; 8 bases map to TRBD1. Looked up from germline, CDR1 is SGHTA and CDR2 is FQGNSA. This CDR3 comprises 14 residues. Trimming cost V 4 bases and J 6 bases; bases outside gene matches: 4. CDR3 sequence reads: CASSSRGRAGELFF. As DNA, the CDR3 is TGTGCCAGCAGCTCCAGGGGGCGCGCCGGGGAGCTGTTTTTT.

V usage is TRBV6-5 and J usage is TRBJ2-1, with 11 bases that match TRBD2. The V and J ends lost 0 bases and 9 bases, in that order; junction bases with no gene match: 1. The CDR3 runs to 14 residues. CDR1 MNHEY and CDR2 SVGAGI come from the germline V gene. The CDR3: CASSYSLAGGEQFF. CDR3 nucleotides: TGTGCCAGCAGTTACTCGCTAGCGGGGGGTGAGCAGTTCTTC.

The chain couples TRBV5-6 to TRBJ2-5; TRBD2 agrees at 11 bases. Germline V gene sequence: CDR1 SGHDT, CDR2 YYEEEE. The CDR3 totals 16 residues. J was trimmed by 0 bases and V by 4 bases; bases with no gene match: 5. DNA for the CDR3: TGTGCCAGCAGCCCGGTAGCGGGGGGGTACCAAGAGACCCAGTACTTC. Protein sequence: CASSPVAGGYQETQYF.

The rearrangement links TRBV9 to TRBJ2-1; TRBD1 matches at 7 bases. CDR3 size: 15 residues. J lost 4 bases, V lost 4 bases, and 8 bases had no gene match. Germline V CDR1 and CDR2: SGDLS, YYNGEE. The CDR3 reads CASSPTPGQYNEQFF. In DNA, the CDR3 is TGTGCCAGCAGCCCGACTCCGGGACAGTACAATGAGCAGTTCTTC.

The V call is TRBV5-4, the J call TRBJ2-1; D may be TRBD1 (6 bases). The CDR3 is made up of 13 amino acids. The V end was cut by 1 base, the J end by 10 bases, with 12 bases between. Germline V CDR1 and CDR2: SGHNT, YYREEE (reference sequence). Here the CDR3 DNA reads TGTGCCAGCAGCTTGAGGACAGAACTCGAGCAGTTCTTC. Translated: CASSLRTELEQFF.

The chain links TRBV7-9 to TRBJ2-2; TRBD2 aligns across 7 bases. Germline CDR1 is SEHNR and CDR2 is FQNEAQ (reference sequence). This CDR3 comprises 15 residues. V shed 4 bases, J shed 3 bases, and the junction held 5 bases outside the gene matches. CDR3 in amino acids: CASSSGTTYTGELFF. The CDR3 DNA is TGTGCCAGCAGCTCCGGGACTACCTACACCGGGGAGCTGTTTTTT.

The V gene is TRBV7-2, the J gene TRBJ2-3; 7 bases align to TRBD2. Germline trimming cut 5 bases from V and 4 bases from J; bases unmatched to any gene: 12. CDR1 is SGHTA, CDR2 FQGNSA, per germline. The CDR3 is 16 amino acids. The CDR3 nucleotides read TGTGCCAGCAGCCAGTGGGGGAGGGGAGGGCCAGATACGCAGTATTTT. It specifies CASSQWGRGGPDTQYF.

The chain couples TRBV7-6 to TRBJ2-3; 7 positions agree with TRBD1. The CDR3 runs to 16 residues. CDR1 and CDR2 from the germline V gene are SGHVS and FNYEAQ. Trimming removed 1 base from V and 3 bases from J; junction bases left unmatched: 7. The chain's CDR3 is CASSLGSGGRTDTQYF. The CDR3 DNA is TGTGCCAGCAGCTTAGGGTCAGGGGGTAGAACAGATACGCAGTATTTT.

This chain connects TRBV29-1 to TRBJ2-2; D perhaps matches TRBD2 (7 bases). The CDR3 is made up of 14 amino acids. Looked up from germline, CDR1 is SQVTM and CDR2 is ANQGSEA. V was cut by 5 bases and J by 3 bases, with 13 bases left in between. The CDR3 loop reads CSVSKGGDTGELFF. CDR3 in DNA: TGCAGCGTTTCTAAAGGGGGGGACACCGGGGAGCTGTTTTTT.

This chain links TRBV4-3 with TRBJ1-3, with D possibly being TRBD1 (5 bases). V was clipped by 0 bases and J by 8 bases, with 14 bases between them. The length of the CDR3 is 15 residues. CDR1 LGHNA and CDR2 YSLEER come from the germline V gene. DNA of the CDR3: TGCGCCAGCAGCCAAGAAAGGGGAGGGGTGTACACCATATATTTT. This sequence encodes CASSQERGGVYTIYF.

The CDR3 spells CASSPEGTGTVVTDTQYF. The DNA for the CDR3 is TGTGCCAGCAGCCCGGAGGGGACCGGGACTGTCGTGACAGATACGCAGTATTTT. J is TRBJ2-3 and V is TRBV5-4, with D perhaps TRBD2 (6 bases). Germline CDR1 SGHNT, CDR2 YYREEE (reference sequence). The CDR3 is made up of 18 amino acids. V gave up 4 bases and J gave up 3 bases, with 24 bases separating them. Supplemented by reference TRBV5-4 and TRBJ2-3, the full variable domain reads ETGVTQSPTHLIKTRGQQVTLRCSSQSGHNTVSWYQQALGQGPQFIFQYYREEENGRGNFPPRFSGLQFPNYSSELNVNALELDDSALYLCASSPEGTGTVVTDTQYFGPGTRLTVL.

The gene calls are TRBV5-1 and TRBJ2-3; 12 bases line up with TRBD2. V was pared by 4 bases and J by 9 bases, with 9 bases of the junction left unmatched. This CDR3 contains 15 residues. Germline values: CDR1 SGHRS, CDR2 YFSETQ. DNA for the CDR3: TGCGCCAGCAGCATCCGACTAGCGGGGGCCGGGACGCAGTATTTT. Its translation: CASSIRLAGAGTQYF.

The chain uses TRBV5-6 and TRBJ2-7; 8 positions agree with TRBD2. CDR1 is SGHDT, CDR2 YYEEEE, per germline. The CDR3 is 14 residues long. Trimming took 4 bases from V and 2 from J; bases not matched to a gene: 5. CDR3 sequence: CASSLAGRAYEQYF. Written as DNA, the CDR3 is TGTGCCAGCAGCCTGGCCGGGAGGGCCTACGAGCAGTACTTC.

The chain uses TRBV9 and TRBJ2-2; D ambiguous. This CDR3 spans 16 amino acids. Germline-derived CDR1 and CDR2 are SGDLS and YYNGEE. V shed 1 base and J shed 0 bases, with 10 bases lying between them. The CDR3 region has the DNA TGTGCCAGCAGCGTATCCCCACAGCCGAACACCGGGGAGCTGTTTTTT. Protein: CASSVSPQPNTGELFF. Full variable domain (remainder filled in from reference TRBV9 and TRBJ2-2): DSGVTQTPKHLITATGQRVTLRCSPRSGDLSVYWYQQSLDQGLQFLIQYYNGEERAKGNILERFSAQQFPDLHSELNLSSLELGDSALYFCASSVSPQPNTGELFFGEGSRLTVL.

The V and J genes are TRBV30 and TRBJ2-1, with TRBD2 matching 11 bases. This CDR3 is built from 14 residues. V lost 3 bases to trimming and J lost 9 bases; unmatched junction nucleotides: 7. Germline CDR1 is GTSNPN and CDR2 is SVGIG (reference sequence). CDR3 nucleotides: TGTGCCTGGAGCCGACTAGCGGGAATAGGTGAGCAGTTCTTC. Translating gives CAWSRLAGIGEQFF.

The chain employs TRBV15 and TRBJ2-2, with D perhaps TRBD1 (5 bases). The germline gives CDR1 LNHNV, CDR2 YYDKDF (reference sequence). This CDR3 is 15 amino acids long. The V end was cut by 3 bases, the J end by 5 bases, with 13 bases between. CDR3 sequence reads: CATSRGAGWTGELFF. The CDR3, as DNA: TGTGCCACCAGCAGGGGTGCAGGGTGGACCGGGGAGCTGTTTTTT.

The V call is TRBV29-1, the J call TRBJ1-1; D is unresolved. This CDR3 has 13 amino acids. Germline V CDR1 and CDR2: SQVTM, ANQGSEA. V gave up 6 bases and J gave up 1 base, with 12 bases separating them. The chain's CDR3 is CSVPKAGNTEAFF. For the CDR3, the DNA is TGCAGCGTACCCAAAGCCGGGAACACTGAAGCTTTCTTT. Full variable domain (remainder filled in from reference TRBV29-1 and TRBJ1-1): SAVISQKPSRDICQRGTSLTIQCQVDSQVTMMFWYRQQPGQSLTLIATANQGSEATYESGFVIDKFPISRPNLTFSTLTVSNMSPEDSSIYLCSVPKAGNTEAFFGQGTRLTVV.